These T cell receptor beta chains were read from a single sample in a study of blood T cells in healthy people across ages. TCRdb re-derived calls from the 5' RACE reads in MiXCR, one entry per CDR3 protein. The table records roughly 680,000 distinct CDR3 sequences, under 65% of them present only once. The sample consisted of blood. All receptors come from a woman of 80 years or more in good health. The CDR3 runs from the conserved cysteine through the conserved F or W. A D gene is named only where the DNA matches it firmly. Only some rows state a clone size, as once, few, many or a class for expanded clones.

V gene	clone size	D gene	J gene	CDR3 protein	CDR3 DNA
TRBV12-3/TRBV12-4	-	-	TRBJ2-7	CASSPPGGPSSYEQYF	TGTGCCAGCAGTCCACCGGGTGGGCCGAGCTCCTACGAGCAGTACTTC
TRBV18	few	-	TRBJ2-7	CASSPLENYEQYF	TGTGCCAGCTCACCACTCGAGAACTACGAGCAGTACTTC
TRBV7-8	-	-	TRBJ2-7	CASSVMGEQYF	TGTGCCAGCAGCGTCATGGGCGAGCAGTACTTC
TRBV27	many	-	TRBJ2-7	CASSWTADYEQYF	TGTGCCAGCAGTTGGACAGCGGACTACGAGCAGTACTTC
TRBV20-1	-	-	TRBJ2-1	CSARIGRGDGEQFF	TGCAGTGCTAGGATCGGGCGAGGGGATGGTGAGCAGTTCTTC
TRBV28	few	-	TRBJ1-2	CASSLVEPRGYTF	TGTGCCAGCAGTTTAGTTGAGCCGAGGGGCTACACCTTC
TRBV11-2	many	-	TRBJ1-1	CASSFTANTEAFF	TGTGCCAGCAGCTTCACAGCGAACACTGAAGCTTTCTTT
TRBV7-9	once	-	TRBJ1-2	CASSSSLGSPGGYTF	TGTGCCAGCAGCTCTTCCTTAGGTTCCCCCGGGGGCTACACCTTC
TRBV27	-	-	TRBJ2-6	CASSFRTGRDGANVLTF	TGTGCCAGCAGTTTCAGGACAGGGAGGGACGGGGCCAACGTCCTGACTTTC
TRBV7-2	-	TRBD2	TRBJ2-3	CASSAGLAGGRDTQYF	TGTGCCAGCAGCGCGGGACTAGCGGGGGGGCGAGATACGCAGTATTTT
TRBV5-1	-	-	TRBJ2-7	CASNGSLALKAYEQYF	TGCGCCAGCAATGGATCGCTAGCCCTAAAAGCCTACGAGCAGTACTTC